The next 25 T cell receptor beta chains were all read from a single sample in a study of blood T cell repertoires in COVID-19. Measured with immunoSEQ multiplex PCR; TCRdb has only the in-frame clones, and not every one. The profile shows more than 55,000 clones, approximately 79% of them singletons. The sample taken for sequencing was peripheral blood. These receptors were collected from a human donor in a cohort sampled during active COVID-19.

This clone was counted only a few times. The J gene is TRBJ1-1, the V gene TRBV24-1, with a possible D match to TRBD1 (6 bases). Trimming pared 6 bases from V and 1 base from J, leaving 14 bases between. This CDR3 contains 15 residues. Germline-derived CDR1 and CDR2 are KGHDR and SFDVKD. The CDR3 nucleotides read TGTGCCACCAGTCCGACAGGTAAATCGAACACTGAAGCTTTCTTT. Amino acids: CATSPTGKSNTEAFF.

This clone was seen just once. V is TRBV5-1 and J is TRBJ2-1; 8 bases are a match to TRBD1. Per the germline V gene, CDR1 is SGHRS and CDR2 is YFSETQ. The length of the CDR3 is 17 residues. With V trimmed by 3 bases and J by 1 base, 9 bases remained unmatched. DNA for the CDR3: TGCGCCAGCAGCTCCCTTAAGACAGGGGTGTCCTACAATGAGCAGTTCTTC. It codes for CASSSLKTGVSYNEQFF.

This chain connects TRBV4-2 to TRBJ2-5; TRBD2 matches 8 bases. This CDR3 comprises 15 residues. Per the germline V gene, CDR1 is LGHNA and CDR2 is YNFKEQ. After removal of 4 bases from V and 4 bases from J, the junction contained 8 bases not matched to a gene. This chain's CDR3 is CASSRERERSETQYF. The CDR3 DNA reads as TGTGCCAGCAGCCGCGAGCGGGAGCGATCAGAGACCCAGTACTTC.

The CDR3 spells CASSPWGQGAIETQYF. CDR3 sequence (DNA): TGTGCCAGCAGTCCCTGGGGACAGGGGGCTATAGAGACCCAGTACTTC. The chain uses TRBV11-2 and TRBJ2-5; 12 bases fit TRBD1. Trimming at V came to 6 bases and at J to 4 bases, leaving 9 bases not matched to a gene. This CDR3 contains 16 residues. Germline-derived CDR1 and CDR2 are SGHAT and FQNNGV. Full variable domain (rest looked up from reference TRBV11-2 and TRBJ2-5): EAGVAQSPRYKIIEKRQSVAFWCNPISGHATLYWYQQILGQGPKLLIQFQNNGVVDDSQLPKDRFSAERLKGVDSTLKIQPAKLEDSAVYLCASSPWGQGAIETQYFGPGTRLLVL.

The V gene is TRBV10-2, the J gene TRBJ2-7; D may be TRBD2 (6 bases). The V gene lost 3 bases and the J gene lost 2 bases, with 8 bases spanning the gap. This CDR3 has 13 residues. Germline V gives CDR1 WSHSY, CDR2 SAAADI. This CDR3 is CASSDGRTYEQYF. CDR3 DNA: TGCGCCAGCAGTGATGGGAGGACCTACGAGCAGTACTTC.

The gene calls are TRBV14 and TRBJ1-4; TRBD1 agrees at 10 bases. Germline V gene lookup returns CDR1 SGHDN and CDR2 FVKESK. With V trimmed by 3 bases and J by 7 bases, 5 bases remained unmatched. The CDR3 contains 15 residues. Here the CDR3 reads CASSQRQGAGEKLFF. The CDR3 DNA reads TGTGCCAGCAGCCAGCGACAGGGGGCGGGTGAAAAACTGTTTTTT.

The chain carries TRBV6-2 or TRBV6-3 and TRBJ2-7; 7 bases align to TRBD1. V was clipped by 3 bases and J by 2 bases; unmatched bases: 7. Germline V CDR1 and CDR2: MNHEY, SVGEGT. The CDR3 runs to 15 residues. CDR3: CASSYGDSGPYEQYF. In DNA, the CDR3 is TGTGCCAGCAGTTATGGGGACAGTGGTCCCTACGAGCAGTACTTC.

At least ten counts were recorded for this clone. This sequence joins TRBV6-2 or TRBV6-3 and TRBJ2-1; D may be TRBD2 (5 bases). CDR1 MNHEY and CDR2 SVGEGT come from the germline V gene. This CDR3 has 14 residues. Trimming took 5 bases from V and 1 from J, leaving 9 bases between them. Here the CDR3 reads CASSREGSYNEQFF. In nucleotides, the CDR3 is TGTGCCAGCAGTAGAGAGGGATCCTACAATGAGCAGTTCTTC.

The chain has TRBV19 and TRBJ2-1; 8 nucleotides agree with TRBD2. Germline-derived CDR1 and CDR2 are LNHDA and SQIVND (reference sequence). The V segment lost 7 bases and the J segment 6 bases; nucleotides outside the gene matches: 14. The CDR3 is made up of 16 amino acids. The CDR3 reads CASNRGGRFIGNEQFF. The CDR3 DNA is TGTGCCAGTAACCGGGGGGGGAGGTTCATCGGCAATGAGCAGTTCTTC.

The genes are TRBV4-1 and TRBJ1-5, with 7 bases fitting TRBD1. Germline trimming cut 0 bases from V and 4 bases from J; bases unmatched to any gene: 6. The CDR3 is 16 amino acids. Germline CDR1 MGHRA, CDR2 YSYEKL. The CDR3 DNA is TGCGCCAGCAGCCAAGACGGGACAGCGGGTAATCAGCCCCAGCATTTT. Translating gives CASSQDGTAGNQPQHF.

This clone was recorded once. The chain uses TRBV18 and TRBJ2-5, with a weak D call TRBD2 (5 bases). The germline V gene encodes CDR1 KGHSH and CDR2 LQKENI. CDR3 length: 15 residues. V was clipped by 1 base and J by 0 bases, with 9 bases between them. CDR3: CASSPLPSHQETQYF. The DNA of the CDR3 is TGTGCCAGCTCACCACTTCCTAGCCACCAAGAGACCCAGTACTTC.

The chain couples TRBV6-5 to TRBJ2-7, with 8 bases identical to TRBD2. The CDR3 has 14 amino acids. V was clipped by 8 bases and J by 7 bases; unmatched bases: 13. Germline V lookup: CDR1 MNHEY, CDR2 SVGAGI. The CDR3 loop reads CASSPSGSPWEQYF. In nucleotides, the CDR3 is TGTGCCAGCTCCCCTAGCGGGTCCCCCTGGGAGCAGTACTTC.

CDR3 DNA sequence: TGTGCCAGCAGTCCCGGGGACAGGGACCAAGAGACCCAGTACTTC. This encodes CASSPGDRDQETQYF. The gene calls are TRBV6-2 or TRBV6-3 and TRBJ2-5; 9 bases match TRBD1. Germline-derived CDR1 and CDR2 are MNHEY and SVGEGT. The CDR3 runs 15 residues. V trimming: 5 bases; J trimming: 0 bases; junction bases outside the gene matches: 4.

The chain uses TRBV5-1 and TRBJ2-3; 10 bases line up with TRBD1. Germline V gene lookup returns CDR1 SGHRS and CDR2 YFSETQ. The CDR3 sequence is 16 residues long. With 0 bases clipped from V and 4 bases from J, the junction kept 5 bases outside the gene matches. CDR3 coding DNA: TGCGCCAGCAGCTTGGCGGGACAGGGGCTGGCAGATACGCAGTATTTT. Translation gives CASSLAGQGLADTQYF.

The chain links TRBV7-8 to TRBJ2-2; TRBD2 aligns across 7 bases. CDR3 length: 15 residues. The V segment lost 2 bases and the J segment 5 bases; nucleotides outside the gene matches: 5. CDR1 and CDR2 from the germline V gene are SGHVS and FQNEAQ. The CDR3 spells CASSLLPGGTGELFF. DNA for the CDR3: TGTGCCAGCAGCTTACTCCCGGGGGGAACCGGGGAGCTGTTTTTT.

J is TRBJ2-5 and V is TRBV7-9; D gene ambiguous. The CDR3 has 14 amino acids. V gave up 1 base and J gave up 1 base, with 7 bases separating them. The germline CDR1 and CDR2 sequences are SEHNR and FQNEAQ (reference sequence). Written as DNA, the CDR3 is TGTGCCAGCAGCTTAGGAGGCAGCCAAGAGACCCAGTACTTC. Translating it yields CASSLGGSQETQYF.

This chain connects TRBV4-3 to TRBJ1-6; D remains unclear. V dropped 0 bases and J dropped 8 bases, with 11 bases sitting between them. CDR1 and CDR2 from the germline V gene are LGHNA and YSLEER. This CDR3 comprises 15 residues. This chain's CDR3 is CASSQDPGNYSPLHF. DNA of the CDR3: TGCGCCAGCAGCCAAGACCCGGGGAACTATTCACCCCTCCACTTT.

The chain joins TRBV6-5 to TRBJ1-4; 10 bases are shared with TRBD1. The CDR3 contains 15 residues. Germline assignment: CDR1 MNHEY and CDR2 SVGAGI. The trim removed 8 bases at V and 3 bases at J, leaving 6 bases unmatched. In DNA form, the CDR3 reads TGTGCCAGCCAAGACAGGGGGCGGGCTAATGAAAAACTGTTTTTT. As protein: CASQDRGRANEKLFF.

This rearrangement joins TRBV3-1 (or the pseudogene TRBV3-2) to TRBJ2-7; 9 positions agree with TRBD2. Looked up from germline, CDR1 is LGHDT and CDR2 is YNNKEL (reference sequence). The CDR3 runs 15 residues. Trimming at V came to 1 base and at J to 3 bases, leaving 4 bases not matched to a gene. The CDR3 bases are TGTGCCAGCAGCCAAGCCCAGACTAGCGGCTACGAGCAGTACTTC. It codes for CASSQAQTSGYEQYF.

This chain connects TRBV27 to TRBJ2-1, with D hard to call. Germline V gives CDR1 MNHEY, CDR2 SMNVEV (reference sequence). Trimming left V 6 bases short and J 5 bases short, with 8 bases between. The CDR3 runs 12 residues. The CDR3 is CASREFDNEQFF. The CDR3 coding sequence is TGTGCCAGCAGGGAGTTTGACAATGAGCAGTTCTTC.

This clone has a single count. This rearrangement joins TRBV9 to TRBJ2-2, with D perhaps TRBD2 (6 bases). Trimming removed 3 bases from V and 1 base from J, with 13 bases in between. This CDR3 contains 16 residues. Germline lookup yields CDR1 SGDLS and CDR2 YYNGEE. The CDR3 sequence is CASSALGTVNTGELFF. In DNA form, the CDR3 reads TGTGCCAGCAGCGCACTTGGGACTGTGAACACCGGGGAGCTGTTTTTT.

CDR3 protein: CASSYRPDYEQYF. CDR3 DNA sequence: TGTGCCAGCAGTTACAGACCGGACTACGAGCAGTACTTC. This chain links TRBV2 with TRBJ2-7; no firm D call. This CDR3 spans 13 amino acids. From germline, CDR1 is SNHLY and CDR2 FYNNEI. Trimming left V 5 bases short and J 3 bases short, with 11 bases between.

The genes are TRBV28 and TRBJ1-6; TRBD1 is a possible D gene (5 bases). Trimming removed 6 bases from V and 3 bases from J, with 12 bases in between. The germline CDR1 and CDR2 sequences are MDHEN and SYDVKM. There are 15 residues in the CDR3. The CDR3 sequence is CASRPGEFYNSPLHF. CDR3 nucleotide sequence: TGTGCCAGCAGACCGGGGGAGTTCTATAATTCACCCCTCCACTTT.

The CDR3 DNA reads as TGTGCCAGCAGCGCTCTCGCGGGATACAATGAGCAGTTCTTC. This sequence encodes CASSALAGYNEQFF. This chain connects TRBV7-9 to TRBJ2-1; weak D call: TRBD2 (6 bases). CDR1 and CDR2 (germline): SEHNR, FQNEAQ (reference sequence). V dropped 5 bases and J dropped 4 bases, with 12 bases sitting between them. The CDR3 consists of 14 residues.

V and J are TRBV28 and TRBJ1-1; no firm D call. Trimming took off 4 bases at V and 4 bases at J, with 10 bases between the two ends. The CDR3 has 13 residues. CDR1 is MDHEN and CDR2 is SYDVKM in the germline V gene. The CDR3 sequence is CASSSRVTTEAFF. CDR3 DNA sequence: TGTGCCAGCAGTTCCCGGGTTACCACTGAAGCTTTCTTT. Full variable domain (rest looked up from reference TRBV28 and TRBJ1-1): DVKVTQSSRYLVKRTGEKVFLECVQDMDHENMFWYRQDPGLGLRLIYFSYDVKMKEKGDIPEGYSVSREKKERFSLILESASTNQTSMYLCASSSRVTTEAFFGQGTRLTVV.